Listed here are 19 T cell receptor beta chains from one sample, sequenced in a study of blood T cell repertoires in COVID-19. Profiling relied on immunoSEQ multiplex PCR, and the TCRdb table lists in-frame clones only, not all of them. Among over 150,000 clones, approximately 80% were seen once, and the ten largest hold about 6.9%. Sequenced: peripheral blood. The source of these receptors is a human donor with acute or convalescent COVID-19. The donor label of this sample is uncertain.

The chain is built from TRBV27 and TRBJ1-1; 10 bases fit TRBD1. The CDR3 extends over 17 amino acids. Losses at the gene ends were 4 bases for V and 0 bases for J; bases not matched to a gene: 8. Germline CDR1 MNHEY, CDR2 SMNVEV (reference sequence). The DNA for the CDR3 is TGTGCCAGCAGTTCGGGGACAGGGGTGGTCCTGAACACTGAAGCTTTCTTT. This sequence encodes CASSSGTGVVLNTEAFF.

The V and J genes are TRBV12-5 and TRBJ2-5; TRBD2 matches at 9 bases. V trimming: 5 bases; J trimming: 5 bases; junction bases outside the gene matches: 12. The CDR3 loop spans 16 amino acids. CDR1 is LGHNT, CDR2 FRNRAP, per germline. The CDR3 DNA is TGTGCTAGTGGTGACCCACCGGGACTAGCCTCGGAGACCCAGTACTTC. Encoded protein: CASGDPPGLASETQYF.

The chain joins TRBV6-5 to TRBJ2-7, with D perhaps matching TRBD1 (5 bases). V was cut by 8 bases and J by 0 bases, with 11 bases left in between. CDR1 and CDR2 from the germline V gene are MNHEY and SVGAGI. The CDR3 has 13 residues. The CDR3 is CASSKGLSYEQYF. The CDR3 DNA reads TGTGCCAGCTCCAAGGGGCTCTCCTACGAGCAGTACTTC.

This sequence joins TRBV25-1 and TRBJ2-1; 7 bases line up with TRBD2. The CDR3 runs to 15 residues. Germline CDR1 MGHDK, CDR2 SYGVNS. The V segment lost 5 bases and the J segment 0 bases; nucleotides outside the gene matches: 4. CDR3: CASSKRDLSYNEQFF. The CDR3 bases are TGTGCCAGCAGTAAGCGGGACCTCTCCTACAATGAGCAGTTCTTC.

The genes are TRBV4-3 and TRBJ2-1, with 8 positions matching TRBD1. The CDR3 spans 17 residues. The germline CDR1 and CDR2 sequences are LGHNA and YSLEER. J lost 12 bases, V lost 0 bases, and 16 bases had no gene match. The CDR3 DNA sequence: TGCGCCAGCAGCCAAGATTTTCCAGGGGGCGCGTTGATGGTGCAGTTCTTC. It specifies CASSQDFPGGALMVQFF.

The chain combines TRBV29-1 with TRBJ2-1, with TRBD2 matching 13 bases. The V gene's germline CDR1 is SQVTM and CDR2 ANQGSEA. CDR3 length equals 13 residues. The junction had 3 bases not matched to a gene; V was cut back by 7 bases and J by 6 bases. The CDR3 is CSGTSGRGNEQFF. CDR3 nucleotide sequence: TGCAGCGGCACTAGCGGGAGGGGCAATGAGCAGTTCTTC.

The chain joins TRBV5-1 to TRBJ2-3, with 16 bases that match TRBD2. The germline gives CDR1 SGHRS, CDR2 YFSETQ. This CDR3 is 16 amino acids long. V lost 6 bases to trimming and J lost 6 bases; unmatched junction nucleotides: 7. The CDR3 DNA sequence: TGCGCCAGCACCAGGGGACTAGCGGGAGGGCCCGATACGCAGTATTTT. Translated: CASTRGLAGGPDTQYF.

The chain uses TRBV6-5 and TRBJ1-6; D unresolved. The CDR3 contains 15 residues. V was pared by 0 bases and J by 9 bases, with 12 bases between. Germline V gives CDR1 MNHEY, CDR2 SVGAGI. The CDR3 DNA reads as TGTGCCAGCAGTTACTCGGTCTCGGGAGGTTCACCCCTCCACTTT. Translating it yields CASSYSVSGGSPLHF.

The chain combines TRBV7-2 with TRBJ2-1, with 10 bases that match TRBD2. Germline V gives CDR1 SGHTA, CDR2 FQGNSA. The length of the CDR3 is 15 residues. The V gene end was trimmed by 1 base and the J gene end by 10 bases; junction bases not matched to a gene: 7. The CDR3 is CASSLDPLAGWEQFF. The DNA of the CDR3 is TGTGCCAGCAGCTTAGACCCACTAGCGGGATGGGAGCAGTTCTTC.

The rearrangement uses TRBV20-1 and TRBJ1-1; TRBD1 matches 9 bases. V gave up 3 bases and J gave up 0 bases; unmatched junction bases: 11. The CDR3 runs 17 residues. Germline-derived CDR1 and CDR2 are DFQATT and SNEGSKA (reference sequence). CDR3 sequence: CSASPLQGARMNTEAFF. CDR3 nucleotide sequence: TGCAGTGCTAGTCCTCTACAGGGGGCACGCATGAACACTGAAGCTTTCTTT.

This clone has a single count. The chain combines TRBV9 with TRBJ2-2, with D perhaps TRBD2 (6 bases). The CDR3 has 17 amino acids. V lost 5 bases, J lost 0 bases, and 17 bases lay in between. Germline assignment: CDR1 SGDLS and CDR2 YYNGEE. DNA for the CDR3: TGTGCCAGCAGGAGGGACTTCACGCTTCCGAACACCGGGGAGCTGTTTTTT. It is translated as CASRRDFTLPNTGELFF.

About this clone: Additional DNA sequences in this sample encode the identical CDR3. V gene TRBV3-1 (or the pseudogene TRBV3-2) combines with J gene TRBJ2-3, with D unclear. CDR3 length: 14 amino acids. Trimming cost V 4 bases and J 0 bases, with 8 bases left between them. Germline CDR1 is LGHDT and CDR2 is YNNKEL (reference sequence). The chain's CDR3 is CASSPRESTDTQYF. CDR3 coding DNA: TGTGCCAGCAGCCCGCGTGAGAGCACAGATACGCAGTATTTT.

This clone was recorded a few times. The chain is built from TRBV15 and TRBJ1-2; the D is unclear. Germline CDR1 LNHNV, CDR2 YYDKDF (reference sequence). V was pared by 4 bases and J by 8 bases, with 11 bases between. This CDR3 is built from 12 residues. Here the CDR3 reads CATSTSGRGYTF. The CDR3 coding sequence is TGTGCCACCAGCACCTCCGGGAGAGGCTACACCTTC.

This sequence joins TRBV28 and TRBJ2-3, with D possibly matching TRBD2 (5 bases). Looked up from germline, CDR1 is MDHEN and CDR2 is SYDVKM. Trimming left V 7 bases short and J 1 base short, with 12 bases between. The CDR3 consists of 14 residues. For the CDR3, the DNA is TGTGCCAGCAAAGATTTTAGCGGCACAGATACGCAGTATTTT. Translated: CASKDFSGTDTQYF.

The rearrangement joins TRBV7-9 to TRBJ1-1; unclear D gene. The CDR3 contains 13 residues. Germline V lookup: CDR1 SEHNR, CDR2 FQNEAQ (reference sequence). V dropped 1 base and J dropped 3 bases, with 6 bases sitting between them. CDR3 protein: CASSLESYTEAFF. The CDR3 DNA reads TGTGCCAGCAGCTTAGAGAGCTACACTGAAGCTTTCTTT.

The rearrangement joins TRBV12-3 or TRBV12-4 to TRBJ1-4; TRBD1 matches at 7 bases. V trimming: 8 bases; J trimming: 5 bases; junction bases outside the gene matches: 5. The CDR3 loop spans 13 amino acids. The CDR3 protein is CASGPQGNEKLFF. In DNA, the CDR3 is TGTGCCAGCGGACCACAGGGGAATGAAAAACTGTTTTTT.

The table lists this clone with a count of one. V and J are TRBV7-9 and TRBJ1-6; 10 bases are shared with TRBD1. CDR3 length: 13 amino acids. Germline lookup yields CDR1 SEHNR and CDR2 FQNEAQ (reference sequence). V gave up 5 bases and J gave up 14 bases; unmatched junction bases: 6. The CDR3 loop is CASSPGTGVALHF. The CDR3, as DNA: TGTGCCAGCAGCCCGGGGACAGGGGTGGCCCTCCACTTT.

The CDR3 region is CASSQGLAGGAGFYPSTDTQYF. CDR3 DNA: TGTGCCAGCAGCCAAGGACTAGCGGGAGGGGCCGGATTTTACCCAAGCACAGATACGCAGTATTTT. V is TRBV14 and J is TRBJ2-3; TRBD2 aligns across 14 bases. Germline assignment: CDR1 SGHDN and CDR2 FVKESK. With V trimmed by 1 base and J by 0 bases, 15 bases remained unmatched. The CDR3 is 22 residues long.

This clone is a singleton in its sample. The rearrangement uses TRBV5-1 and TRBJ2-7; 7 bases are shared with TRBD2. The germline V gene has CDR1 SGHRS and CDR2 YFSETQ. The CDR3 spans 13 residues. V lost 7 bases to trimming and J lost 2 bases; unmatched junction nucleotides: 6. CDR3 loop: CASGAGEAYEQYF. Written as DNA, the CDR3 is TGCGCCAGCGGTGCGGGGGAGGCCTACGAGCAGTACTTC.